This entry lists 4 T cell receptor beta chains sequenced from one sample in a study of T-cell reconstitution after alpha-beta-depleted transplantation in children. Library preparation (for TCRbeta) was performed with unique molecular identifiers. One entry per CDR3 protein results from TCRdb running MiXCR on the PCR reads. The sample carries some 110,000 distinct CDR3 sequences, 10% recorded once. This material consisted of PBMCs, taken before TCRalphabeta/CD19-depleted stem cell transplant. The receptor set was obtained from a boy aged 2 to 10 with acute lymphoblastic leukemia, due to receive a stem cell transplant.

This clonotype was seen ten or more times. For the CDR3, the DNA is TGCGCCAGCAGCTTGGGGACTAGCGGGAGCTATGAGTACGAGCAGTACTTC. It specifies CASSLGTSGSYEYEQYF. V gene TRBV5-1 combines with J gene TRBJ2-7, with 13 bases matching TRBD2. CDR1 and CDR2 (germline): SGHRS, YFSETQ. This CDR3 contains 17 residues. The V segment lost 0 bases and the J segment 4 bases; nucleotides outside the gene matches: 7.

This clonotype was recorded a few times. The chain carries TRBV28 and TRBJ2-7; no reliable D call. The germline CDR1 and CDR2 sequences are MDHEN and SYDVKM. This CDR3 spans 14 amino acids. V lost 2 bases to trimming and J lost 3 bases, with 11 bases between them. Written as DNA, the CDR3 is TGTGCCAGCAGTTTAAGTAGCCAACTCTACGAGCAGTACTTC. Translated, it gives CASSLSSQLYEQYF.

The CDR3 sequence: CASSPIPGTSGKVRAQYF. The CDR3 nucleotides are TGTGCCAGCTCACCTATCCCCGGGACTAGCGGGAAGGTGAGGGCGCAGTATTTT. The V and J genes are TRBV18 and TRBJ2-3, with 13 bases lining up with TRBD2. The CDR3 spans 18 residues. Germline lookup yields CDR1 KGHSH and CDR2 LQKENI. V trimming: 3 bases; J trimming: 10 bases; junction bases outside the gene matches: 16.

This clonotype was recorded a few times. The chain couples TRBV7-2 to TRBJ2-1; unclear D gene. The ends were cut back, 4 bases at V and 5 bases at J, with 3 bases in the middle. CDR1 and CDR2 from the germline V gene are SGHTA and FQGNSA. The CDR3 is 11 amino acids. The CDR3 nucleotides read TGTGCCAGCAGCTCACACAATGAGCAGTTCTTC. It is translated as CASSSHNEQFF.